A single sample is the source of the 10 T cell receptor beta chains below, sequenced in a study of blood T cells in healthy people across ages. It was with a sample-barcoded 5' primer and a J-beta primer mix that a second PCR of roughly 7 to 12 cycles was run. TCRdb ran MiXCR on the 5' RACE reads and lists one entry per CDR3 protein. The data contain around 940,000 distinct CDR3 sequences, roughly 51% of them seen just once; the ten biggest clones take up about 20%. The material sequenced was blood. Source of these receptors: a woman in her sixties or seventies in good health.

The chain links TRBV9 to TRBJ2-3; 11 bases align to TRBD1. This CDR3 contains 16 residues. CDR1 is SGDLS and CDR2 is YYNGEE in the germline V gene. Germline trimming cut 2 bases from V and 5 bases from J; bases unmatched to any gene: 7. The CDR3 protein is CASSVHGQGAVDTQYF. The CDR3 coding sequence is TGTGCCAGCAGCGTTCACGGACAGGGGGCCGTAGATACGCAGTATTTT.

The chain employs TRBV12-3 or TRBV12-4 and TRBJ2-5, with D possibly being TRBD1 (5 bases). The CDR3 runs to 13 residues. With 6 bases removed from V and 7 bases from J, the gap between germline ends came to 15 bases. CDR3 amino acids: CASSQGAEGTQYF. The CDR3 nucleotides are TGTGCCAGCAGCCAAGGGGCGGAAGGGACCCAGTACTTC.

This clonotype has only one observation. V and J are TRBV5-6 and TRBJ2-7; D unclear. Trimming removed 3 bases at V and 7 bases at J, with 17 bases between. Germline lookup yields CDR1 SGHDT and CDR2 YYEEEE. CDR3 length: 14 residues. The CDR3 here is CASSWRTGSREQYF. CDR3 bases: TGTGCCAGCAGCTGGCGGACCGGCTCAAGGGAGCAGTACTTC.

The gene calls are TRBV4-1 and TRBJ2-7; D is unresolved. V lost 4 bases and J lost 7, with 14 bases in between. The CDR3 extends over 13 amino acids. Germline V gene data show CDR1 as MGHRA and CDR2 as YSYEKL. CDR3 bases: TGCGCCAGCAGCCCACTACCGGTAAGGGAGCAGTACTTC. Translating it yields CASSPLPVREQYF.

This clonotype occurred a few times. The chain combines TRBV4-3 with TRBJ2-1; no reliable D call. V gave up 0 bases and J gave up 7 bases, with 13 bases separating them. Germline CDR1 is LGHNA and CDR2 is YSLEER. This CDR3 contains 15 residues. This CDR3 is CASSQDSIEVNEQFF. In DNA, the CDR3 is TGCGCCAGCAGCCAAGATAGCATTGAGGTGAATGAGCAGTTCTTC.

Concerning this clonotype itself: In this CDR3 the conserved last residue, phenylalanine or tryptophan, is missing, so a read error is likely. The chain is built from TRBV28 and TRBJ2-7, with D uncertain. Germline assignment: CDR1 MDHEN and CDR2 SYDVKM. This CDR3 region has 14 residues. Trimming stripped 6 bases from V and 1 base from J, with 13 bases between. CDR3 sequence reads: CASRRLRSSYEQYL. The CDR3 region has the DNA TGTGCCAGCAGGAGGCTTAGGTCGTCCTACGAGCAGTACTTA.

The V call is TRBV6-2 or TRBV6-3, the J call TRBJ1-2; no definite D call. The V end was cut by 7 bases, the J end by 8 bases, with 14 bases between. From germline, CDR1 is MNHEY and CDR2 SVGEGT. The CDR3 is 12 residues long. The CDR3, as DNA: TGTGCCAGCACCTACGACGGATGGGGCTACACCTTC. Amino acids: CASTYDGWGYTF.

With respect to this clonotype: Given the absence of the conserved phenylalanine or tryptophan at the CDR3 end, a read error is likely. The rearrangement links TRBV6-5 to TRBJ1-5; TRBD1 agrees at 7 bases. CDR3 length: 15 residues. CDR1 is MNHEY, CDR2 SVGAGI, per germline. Germline trimming cut 2 bases from V and 4 bases from J; bases unmatched to any gene: 5. The CDR3 spells CASSYSPGGNQPQHS. The DNA for the CDR3 is TGTGCCAGCAGTTACAGCCCAGGGGGAAATCAGCCCCAGCATTCT.

This clonotype was counted only a few times. The chain links TRBV20-1 to TRBJ2-7; 8 nucleotides match TRBD1. This CDR3 comprises 14 residues. V trimming: 3 bases; J trimming: 1 base; junction bases outside the gene matches: 5. Germline CDR1 is DFQATT and CDR2 is SNEGSKA (reference sequence). CDR3 DNA sequence: TGCAGTGCTAGTTCGACAGGGGTTTCCTACGAGCAGTACTTC. This codes for CSASSTGVSYEQYF.

The rearrangement uses TRBV9 and TRBJ2-1; 10 nucleotides align to TRBD1. The V and J ends lost 2 bases and 6 bases, in that order; junction bases with no gene match: 2. This CDR3 is 14 amino acids long. The germline V gene has CDR1 SGDLS and CDR2 YYNGEE. The CDR3 nucleotides read TGTGCCAGCAGCGTCCGGGACAGGGGCAATGAGCAGTTCTTC. This gives the protein CASSVRDRGNEQFF.